This is a list of T cell receptor beta chains from one sample in a study of T cells in Graves' hyperthyroidism and ophthalmopathy. Via MiXCR, TCRdb re-called the multiplex PCR reads, giving one row per CDR3 protein. Of hundreds of thousands of distinct CDR3 sequences in the sample, 15% to 20% were seen once. The sequencing input was blood. These receptor sequences come from a woman between 18 and 30 years old with Graves' hyperthyroidism. The CDR3 runs from the conserved cysteine through the conserved F or W. The D gene is left open where the match is weak. Size tells how often a clone was seen (once, few, many) or the class of an expanded clone, and some rows leave it out.

>12|TRBJ1-2|TRBD1|many|TRBV6-2/TRBV6-3
CASSTTGAGYTF
TGTGCCAGCAGTACGACAGGGGCTGGCTACACCTTC
>15|TRBJ1-3|TRBD1|many|TRBV4-1
CASSRQTGGGNTIYF
TGCGCCAGCAGCCGACAGACAGGGGGAGGAAACACCATATATTTT
>14|TRBJ1-2|.|few|TRBV4-1
CASSRPGSTNGYTF
TGCGCCAGCAGCCGCCCGGGGTCTACTAATGGCTACACCTTC
>14|TRBJ1-2|.|many|TRBV28
CASSLGQRNYGYTF
TGTGCCAGCAGTTTAGGACAGAGAAACTATGGCTACACCTTC
>13|TRBJ1-1|.|many|TRBV11-2
CASSLDRRGIAFF
TGTGCCAGCAGCTTAGATCGGCGGGGCATAGCTTTCTTT
>15|TRBJ2-7|.|many|TRBV20-1
CSARGRKDGSYEQYF
TGCAGTGCTAGAGGTCGAAAGGACGGGTCCTACGAGCAGTACTTC
>14|TRBJ1-1|TRBD1|many|TRBV19
CASTTGRMNTEAFF
TGTGCCAGTACGACAGGGCGAATGAACACTGAAGCTTTCTTT
>14|TRBJ1-5|.|many|TRBV25-1
CASSEPGTDQPQHF
TGTGCCAGCAGTGAACCGGGCACGGATCAGCCCCAGCATTTT
>16|TRBJ1-5|TRBD1|.|TRBV11-1
CASSLNIGRGDQPQHF
TGTGCCAGCAGCTTAAATATCGGCAGGGGGGACCAGCCCCAGCATTTT
>16|TRBJ1-2|TRBD1|many|TRBV11-1
CASSWGEGQGAGGYTF
TGTGCCAGCAGCTGGGGAGAGGGACAGGGGGCTGGAGGCTACACCTTC
>12|TRBJ2-5|.|many|TRBV6-1
CASSPREGTQYF
TGTGCCAGCAGCCCAAGGGAAGGCACCCAGTACTTC
>14|TRBJ2-7|TRBD2|many|TRBV5-1
CASSNRDYTYEQYF
TGCGCCAGCAGCAACCGGGACTACACCTACGAGCAGTACTTC
>13|TRBJ2-5|.|many|TRBV6-1
CASRTGSQETQYF
TGTGCCAGCAGGACAGGCTCACAAGAGACCCAGTACTTC
>14|TRBJ1-5|.|many|TRBV6-5
CASRGDGLGQPQHF
TGTGCCAGCAGGGGGGACGGATTAGGTCAGCCCCAGCATTTT
>11|TRBJ1-1|.|many|TRBV30
CAWSGTEKAFF
TGTGCCTGGAGTGGGACCGAGAAAGCTTTCTTT
>12|TRBJ1-2|.|many|TRBV7-8
CASSAYREGYTF
TGTGCCAGCAGCGCCTACAGGGAGGGCTACACCTTC
>16|TRBJ1-4|.|many|TRBV11-2
CASSLVRSAANEKLFF
TGTGCCAGCAGCTTGGTACGGTCTGCCGCTAATGAAAAACTGTTTTTT
>11|TRBJ1-1|.|many|TRBV29-1
CSVLQNTEAFF
TGCAGCGTCCTACAGAACACTGAAGCTTTCTTT
>15|TRBJ2-7|.|.|TRBV5-1
CASSLFAASSYEQYF
TGCGCCAGCAGCTTGTTCGCTGCCAGCTCCTACGAGCAGTACTTC
>15|TRBJ2-7|TRBD2|many|TRBV6-2/TRBV6-3
CASRPNRGGTYEQYF
TGTGCCAGCAGGCCGAACCGGGGGGGAACCTACGAGCAGTACTTC
>15|TRBJ2-2|TRBD2|many|TRBV20-1
CSAREPSGGNGELFF
TGCAGTGCTAGAGAACCTAGCGGGGGGAATGGGGAGCTGTTTTTT
>14|TRBJ2-7|TRBD2|.|TRBV2
CASYSAGTFYEQYF
TGTGCCAGCTATTCAGCGGGGACTTTCTACGAGCAGTACTTC
>14|TRBJ1-1|TRBD1|.|TRBV5-5
CASSLQGADTEVFF
TGTGCCAGCAGCCTCCAGGGGGCCGACACTGAAGTTTTCTTT
>14|TRBJ1-5|.|many|TRBV6-1
CASSFGGTGQPQHF
TGTGCCAGCAGCTTCGGTGGGACGGGTCAGCCCCAGCATTTT
>16|TRBJ2-7|TRBD2|many|TRBV20-1
CSARWPSGGGSYEQYF
TGCAGTGCTAGATGGCCCAGCGGGGGGGGGTCCTACGAGCAGTACTTC
>15|TRBJ2-7|.|many|TRBV20-1
CSAYLGRVSSYEQYF
TGCAGTGCTTATCTTGGACGGGTCAGCTCCTACGAGCAGTACTTC
>16|TRBJ2-7|.|many|TRBV20-1
CSARSLALHRIYEQYF
TGCAGTGCTAGATCTTTGGCCCTCCACAGGATCTACGAGCAGTACTTC
>14|TRBJ2-5|.|many|TRBV20-1
CSARAVRGWETQYF
TGCAGTGCTAGGGCGGTGAGGGGATGGGAGACCCAGTACTTC
>14|TRBJ2-5|.|few|TRBV29-1
CSVLTSLSQETQYF
TGCAGCGTCCTTACTAGTTTGTCCCAAGAGACCCAGTACTTC
>15|TRBJ2-5|TRBD2|many|TRBV10-1
CASSTTSGGEETQYF
TGCGCCAGCAGCACCACTAGCGGGGGCGAAGAGACCCAGTACTTC
>15|TRBJ1-1|.|many|TRBV24-1
CATSERTGSGTEAFF
TGTGCCACCAGTGAAAGGACGGGTAGTGGGACTGAAGCTTTCTTT
>12|TRBJ1-1|.|many|TRBV2
CASMGRGTEAFF
TGTGCCAGCATGGGGAGGGGGACTGAAGCTTTCTTT
>14|TRBJ2-5|.|many|TRBV6-1
CASSLRQSEETQYF
TGTGCCAGCAGTCTCCGACAGTCTGAAGAGACCCAGTACTTC
>15|TRBJ1-2|TRBD1|many|TRBV6-1
CASSPWRDSNYGYTF
TGTGCCAGCAGTCCATGGAGGGACAGTAACTATGGCTACACCTTC
>15|TRBJ2-5|.|.|TRBV4-2
CASSQGGQHQETQYF
TGTGCCAGCAGCCAAGGTGGACAGCACCAAGAGACCCAGTACTTC
>13|TRBJ2-5|TRBD1|many|TRBV10-3
CAISADREETQYF
TGTGCCATCAGCGCGGACAGGGAAGAGACCCAGTACTTC
>12|TRBJ1-1|.|many|TRBV29-1
CSTGGIGAEAFF
TGCAGCACCGGGGGGATAGGGGCTGAAGCTTTCTTT
>17|TRBJ2-5|TRBD1|many|TRBV6-1
CASIRRHRGLSDETQYF
TGTGCCAGCATCCGCAGGCACAGGGGGCTGTCGGATGAGACCCAGTACTTC
>13|TRBJ1-2|TRBD1|once|TRBV15
CATAAGGIEGYTF
TGTGCCACAGCGGCAGGGGGTATAGAAGGCTACACCTTC
>14|TRBJ1-2|.|.|TRBV12-3/TRBV12-4
CASSLSDSFYGYTF
TGTGCCAGCAGTTTGTCGGACAGCTTTTATGGTTACACCTTC
>15|TRBJ1-1|.|many|TRBV11-2
CASSFSALGTREAFF
TGTGCCAGCAGCTTCTCGGCCCTTGGGACTCGCGAAGCTTTCTTT
>15|TRBJ2-7|.|many|TRBV28
CASSLFGGFSYEQYF
TGTGCCAGCAGTTTATTTGGGGGCTTCTCCTACGAGCAGTACTTC
>11|TRBJ1-2|.|many|TRBV29-1
CSVYTGSGYTF
TGCAGCGTCTACACAGGGAGTGGCTACACCTTC
>14|TRBJ2-7|.|many|TRBV20-1
CSAQGLTSSYEQYF
TGCAGTGCCCAAGGCCTAACGAGCTCCTACGAGCAGTACTTC
>21|TRBJ2-2|TRBD2|.|TRBV4-3
CASSQGARTSGGRSNTGELFF
TGCGCCAGCAGCCAAGGGGCACGGACAAGCGGGGGGCGTTCGAACACCGGGGAGCTGTTTTTT
>14|TRBJ2-5|TRBD2|.|TRBV6-2/TRBV6-3
CASRTGGSQETQYF
TGTGCCAGCAGAACGGGGGGTAGCCAAGAGACCCAGTACTTC
>17|TRBJ2-3|.|many|TRBV10-3
CAISGSLTGRGTDTQYF
TGTGCCATCAGTGGATCCCTGACAGGGAGGGGTACAGATACGCAGTATTTT
>14|TRBJ2-2|.|.|TRBV7-2
CASSLVADTGELFF
TGTGCCAGCAGCTTAGTGGCGGACACCGGGGAGCTGTTTTTT
>13|TRBJ2-3|.|few|TRBV10-3
CAINIRYTDTQYF
TGTGCCATCAACATCAGATACACAGATACGCAGTATTTT
>12|TRBJ2-7|.|once|TRBV28
CASRSRANEQYF
TGTGCCAGCAGATCCAGGGCCAACGAGCAGTACTTC
>12|TRBJ1-1|.|many|TRBV4-1
CASSQEFTEAFF
TGCGCCAGCAGCCAAGAATTCACTGAAGCTTTCTTT
>11|TRBJ1-2|.|many|TRBV20-1
CSARGSYGYTF
TGCAGTGCTAGAGGGTCGTACGGCTACACCTTC
>16|TRBJ2-7|TRBD2|many|TRBV20-1
CSFQGTSGSSSYEQYF
TGCAGTTTTCAGGGGACTAGCGGGTCTAGCTCCTACGAGCAGTACTTC
>15|TRBJ1-2|.|many|TRBV5-1
CASSLDPGEAGGYTF
TGCGCCAGCAGCTTGGACCCAGGGGAAGCGGGGGGCTACACCTTC
>13|TRBJ1-1|.|many|TRBV2
CASSEDEVTEAFF
TGTGCCAGCAGTGAAGATGAAGTTACTGAAGCTTTCTTT